The rows below give T cell receptor beta chains drawn from one sample of a study of blood T cell repertoires in COVID-19. Sequencing was performed with immunoSEQ multiplex PCR; in TCRdb, only in-frame clones are kept and a portion is missing. The sample records 200,000 or so clones, about 88% being singletons. Sequenced input: peripheral blood. The origin of the receptors is a man aged 40-49 years with active or convalescent COVID-19. CDR3s include the opening cysteine and the closing phenylalanine or tryptophan. The order of the fields is V gene, J gene, CDR3 length, CDR3 protein.

TRBV11-2	TRBJ1-2	15	CASSTWDTSRGGYTF
TRBV19	TRBJ1-1	15	CASTHERKGDTEAFF
TRBV2	TRBJ1-2	15	CASSEAAPPTGGYTF
TRBV29-1	TRBJ2-7	14	CSVEVGSSSYEQYF
TRBV28	TRBJ1-5	15	CASRDYRATGFVQHF
TRBV18	TRBJ2-5	15	CASSPRVAGGETQYF
TRBV5-4	TRBJ2-2	15	CASSFAGGVSGELFF
TRBV5-4	TRBJ1-2	13	CASSLNPAGGYTF
TRBV5-1	TRBJ2-1	13	CASSPGQGGEQFF
TRBV28	TRBJ1-1	16	CASSLAGPDGLTEAFF
TRBV28	TRBJ1-2	13	CASSYAGAGGYTF
TRBV2	TRBJ2-3	14	CASSWTSPLDTQYF
TRBV27	TRBJ2-2	16	CASSLLGTGGSGELFF
TRBV6-1	TRBJ1-5	14	CASSESGYNQPQHF
TRBV18	TRBJ2-5	15	CASSRTGLAGETQYF
TRBV7-3	TRBJ2-2	15	CASSLDGKNTGELFF
TRBV19	TRBJ1-5	15	CASRLTGSSNQPQHF
TRBV28	TRBJ1-2	20	CASSPYSGQGAGKVNYGYTF
TRBV19	TRBJ2-4	15	CASSGTDLAKNIQYF
TRBV7-6	TRBJ1-4	15	CASSLMARAREKLFF
TRBV13	TRBJ2-3	15	CASSLGLAGTDTQYF
TRBV5-1	TRBJ2-3	16	CASSLFSAGSPDTQYF
TRBV25-1	TRBJ1-1	14	CASNTGRMNTEAFF
TRBV5-6	TRBJ2-7	15	CASSLGAGGYYEQYF
TRBV9	TRBJ2-3	15	CASSSTTYNEDTQYF
TRBV9	TRBJ2-1	13	CASSFSGGPEQFF
TRBV6-5	TRBJ1-6	13	CADRGHNNSPLHF
TRBV5-4	TRBJ2-1	16	CASSRQTGASYNEQFF
TRBV5-6	TRBJ1-2	15	CASSLRIGGWYGYTF
TRBV6-1	-	13	CASSDLYYRELFF
TRBV27	TRBJ1-2	13	CASSLSGSHGYTF
TRBV5-6	TRBJ1-4	16	CASSLGPARGNEKLFF
TRBV7-9	TRBJ2-1	13	CASSLTEDNEQFF